The 19 T cell receptor beta chains listed next were all sequenced from one sample in a study of blood T cell repertoires in COVID-19. The data were produced by immunoSEQ multiplex PCR, yet TCRdb's version contains in-frame clones alone and is incomplete. The data hold some 77,000 clones, with roughly 83% observed a single time. Sequencing was carried out using peripheral blood. The receptors were gathered from a man in his 70s with acute or convalescent COVID-19.

The chain couples TRBV3-1 (or the pseudogene TRBV3-2) to TRBJ1-1; unclear D gene. From germline, CDR1 is LGHDT and CDR2 YNNKEL (reference sequence). V lost 6 bases and J lost 4, with 12 bases in between. The CDR3 totals 13 residues. Here the CDR3 reads CASRLWEGTEAFF. The CDR3 coding sequence is TGTGCCAGCAGACTTTGGGAGGGCACTGAAGCTTTCTTT.

The genes are TRBV6-5 and TRBJ2-1, with 10 bases lining up with TRBD2. CDR1 MNHEY and CDR2 SVGAGI come from the germline V gene. V lost 10 bases to trimming and J lost 5 bases; unmatched junction nucleotides: 8. This CDR3 has 14 residues. Here the CDR3 reads CATMTGLANNEQFF. CDR3 coding DNA: TGTGCCACCATGACGGGACTAGCGAACAATGAGCAGTTCTTC.

This clone was seen just once. This chain joins TRBV12-3 or TRBV12-4 and TRBJ2-1, with D tentatively TRBD1 (6 bases). The V gene lost 6 bases and the J gene lost 5 bases, with 11 bases spanning the gap. This CDR3 has 13 residues. The CDR3 DNA reads TGTGCCAGCAGCCTTTGGACAGACAATGAGCAGTTCTTC. Translated, it gives CASSLWTDNEQFF.

This clone turned up a few times. The genes are TRBV27 and TRBJ1-5, with D maybe TRBD1 (5 bases). Deletions cut 6 bases from V and 0 bases from J, with 12 bases between. CDR1 MNHEY and CDR2 SMNVEV come from the germline V gene (reference sequence). There are 15 residues in the CDR3. CDR3: CASSSEGFSNQPQHF. The CDR3 DNA reads as TGTGCCAGCAGCTCGGAGGGGTTTAGCAATCAGCCCCAGCATTTT.

V is TRBV9 and J is TRBJ2-1; D ambiguous. The CDR3 covers 13 residues. The germline V gene has CDR1 SGDLS and CDR2 YYNGEE. Trimming cost V 0 bases and J 10 bases, with 11 bases left between them. The chain's CDR3 is CASSVVERGEQFF. The CDR3 nucleotides read TGTGCCAGCAGCGTAGTGGAGCGTGGAGAGCAGTTCTTC.

The chain links TRBV6-6 to TRBJ1-2; 7 bases line up with TRBD1. The trim removed 5 bases at V and 0 bases at J, leaving 6 bases unmatched. This CDR3 region has 15 residues. Germline CDR1 reads MNHNY; CDR2 reads SVGAGI (reference sequence). Here the CDR3 reads CASSRGQAPNYGYTF. In DNA form, the CDR3 reads TGTGCCAGCAGTCGCGGACAGGCTCCTAACTATGGCTACACCTTC.

J is TRBJ1-5 and V is TRBV12-3 or TRBV12-4, with TRBD1 matching over 8 bases. The CDR3 contains 13 residues. J was trimmed by 9 bases and V by 5 bases; bases with no gene match: 6. Written as DNA, the CDR3 is TGTGCCAGCAGTCCCAGGGGGCGCGGGCCCCAGCATTTT. Amino acids: CASSPRGRGPQHF.

This chain uses TRBV10-3 with TRBJ1-1; TRBD1 is a possible D gene (6 bases). The CDR3 spans 16 residues. Trimming took off 5 bases at V and 11 bases at J, with 27 bases between the two ends. CDR1 and CDR2 (germline): ENHRY, SYGVKD. The CDR3 sequence is CAISQVVGAAAPWAFF. DNA for the CDR3: TGTGCCATCAGTCAGGTTGTGGGGGCGGCAGCGCCGTGGGCTTTCTTT.

Only a few counts were recorded for this clone. The J gene is TRBJ2-7, the V gene TRBV7-3; tentatively, D is TRBD2 (6 bases). The ends were cut back, 0 bases at V and 6 bases at J, with 15 bases in the middle. CDR1 is SGHTA and CDR2 is FQGTGA in the germline V gene. The CDR3 is 15 residues long. CDR3 sequence: CASSLTHSGGSEQYF. The CDR3 coding sequence is TGTGCCAGCAGCTTAACCCACTCTGGAGGGAGCGAGCAGTACTTC.

The chain recombines TRBV6-5 with TRBJ2-6; possibly TRBD2 for D (5 bases). The CDR3 consists of 15 residues. The V end was cut by 6 bases, the J end by 4 bases, with 13 bases between. Per the germline V gene, CDR1 is MNHEY and CDR2 is SVGAGI. In DNA form, the CDR3 reads TGTGCCAGCAGACGTGGGCGGGCCGGGGCCAACGTCCTGACTTTC. Translation: CASRRGRAGANVLTF.

This chain links TRBV30 with TRBJ2-7, with D tentatively TRBD1 (5 bases). From germline, CDR1 is GTSNPN and CDR2 SVGIG (reference sequence). V lost 5 bases to trimming and J lost 3 bases, with 8 bases between them. The CDR3 is 11 amino acids. Written as DNA, the CDR3 is TGTGCCTGGGATGACAGCTACGAGCAGTACTTC. It yields the protein CAWDDSYEQYF.

The rearrangement links TRBV10-3 to TRBJ2-1, with D unclear. The CDR3 extends over 14 amino acids. With 3 bases removed from V and 5 bases from J, the gap between germline ends came to 11 bases. Germline V gives CDR1 ENHRY, CDR2 SYGVKD. CDR3 in DNA: TGTGCCATCAGTGACCACAGATCAAACAATGAGCAGTTCTTC. The encoded protein is CAISDHRSNNEQFF.

The rearrangement links TRBV5-1 to TRBJ1-2, with 7 bases aligning to TRBD1. This CDR3 region has 15 residues. Germline V gene sequence: CDR1 SGHRS, CDR2 YFSETQ. The V segment lost 3 bases and the J segment 5 bases; nucleotides outside the gene matches: 10. This chain's CDR3 is CASSYDRVEFYGYTF. CDR3 in DNA: TGCGCCAGCAGCTATGACAGGGTCGAATTTTATGGCTACACCTTC. The whole variable domain, filled in from reference TRBV5-1 and TRBJ1-2, reads KAGVTQTPRYLIKTRGQQVTLSCSPISGHRSVSWYQQTPGQGLQFLFEYFSETQRNKGNFPGRFSGRQFSNSRSEMNVSTLELGDSALYLCASSYDRVEFYGYTFGSGTRLTVV.

This clone showed up just a few times. This sequence joins TRBV30 and TRBJ2-5; D is possibly TRBD2 (6 bases). With 5 bases removed from V and 5 bases from J, the gap between germline ends came to 15 bases. The CDR3 has 13 amino acids. Germline V lookup: CDR1 GTSNPN, CDR2 SVGIG (reference sequence). CDR3 in amino acids: CAWARLAQETQYF. For the CDR3, the DNA is TGTGCCTGGGCGAGGCTAGCGCAGGAGACCCAGTACTTC.

The chain uses TRBV7-9 and TRBJ1-2; D unclear. Germline V gives CDR1 SEHNR, CDR2 FQNEAQ (reference sequence). There are 15 residues in the CDR3. V was cut by 1 base and J by 8 bases, with 17 bases left in between. CDR3 loop: CASSLGTVSVLGYTF. The CDR3 DNA follows: TGTGCCAGCAGCTTAGGAACAGTATCGGTTCTGGGCTACACCTTC.

The rearrangement uses TRBV6-1 and TRBJ1-1, with D unresolved. CDR3 length equals 16 residues. V was clipped by 2 bases and J by 1 base, with 14 bases between them. Germline-derived CDR1 and CDR2 are MNHNS and SASEGT. CDR3 sequence reads: CASSETRGRSNTEAFF. The CDR3 DNA reads TGTGCCAGCAGTGAAACTCGGGGTAGATCGAACACTGAAGCTTTCTTT.

This sequence joins TRBV6-4 and TRBJ2-3, with a weak D call TRBD2 (6 bases). The CDR3 extends over 13 amino acids. V was clipped by 7 bases and J by 3 bases, with 11 bases between them. Germline V lookup: CDR1 MRHNA, CDR2 SNTAGT. The DNA for the CDR3 is TGTGCCAGCATGGGGGGTGTTACAGATACGCAGTATTTT. Protein sequence: CASMGGVTDTQYF.

This clone was observed a handful of times. J is TRBJ2-5 and V is TRBV2, with 9 bases matching TRBD1. Trimming cost V 6 bases and J 1 base; bases outside gene matches: 6. Germline loops: CDR1 SNHLY, CDR2 FYNNEI. CDR3 length: 15 amino acids. The CDR3 here is CASSLDRGGQETQYF. CDR3 in DNA: TGTGCCAGCAGCTTGGACAGGGGAGGCCAAGAGACCCAGTACTTC.

The chain carries TRBV28 and TRBJ1-2, with D unresolved. Germline-derived CDR1 and CDR2 are MDHEN and SYDVKM. V was pared by 8 bases and J by 4 bases, with 20 bases between. This CDR3 comprises 15 residues. The CDR3 DNA sequence: TGTGCCAGCGAAGGAGGTAAAGGAGCTCCCTATGGCTACACCTTC. It yields the protein CASEGGKGAPYGYTF.